The clone carrying this TCR beta chain appeared a few times. The CDR3 runs to 14 residues. Germline CDR1 KGHDR, CDR2 SFDVKD. Trimming cost V 5 bases and J 0 bases, with 10 bases left between them. RNA served as the template for amplifying TCR beta CDR3 regions. HTBI primers served in a first-round RT-PCR, which a second-round multiplex PCR followed. TCRdb re-called the multiplex PCR reads with MiXCR, one entry per CDR3 protein. The table shows 200,000 to 300,000 distinct CDR3 sequences, with approximately 42% occurring only once. This entry is derived from a study of Graves' ophthalmopathy and Graves' hyperthyroidism.

This sequence was found in an adult man with Graves' ophthalmopathy. The sequenced material came from peripheral blood. The chain links TRBV24-1 to TRBJ2-7, with D maybe TRBD2 (5 bases). The CDR3 region has the DNA TGTGCCACCAGTGTCCGGACTGGCTCCTACGAGCAGTACTTC. It specifies CATSVRTGSYEQYF.